The present TCR beta chain was sequenced within a study of T cell changes during pregnancy in multiple sclerosis. Between the trimmed V and J ends, which lost 0 bases and 5 bases, there was a span of 5 bases. The CDR3 is 14 residues long. Per the germline V gene, CDR1 is LGHNA and CDR2 is YSLEER. The repertoire was sequenced with immunoSEQ multiplex PCR; TCRdb's copy has only in-frame clones and lacks some. The data contain around 97,000 clones, 90% of them seen just once; the ten biggest clones take up around 0.76%. The chain links TRBV4-3 to TRBJ1-6; D uncertain. The sequenced sample was peripheral blood, obtained in the second trimester of pregnancy. The sequence came from a female donor in good health, enrolled as a control in a pregnancy study. DNA of the CDR3: TGCGCCAGCAGCCAAGACGTAGATAATTCACCCCTCCACTTT. Its protein is CASSQDVDNSPLHF.